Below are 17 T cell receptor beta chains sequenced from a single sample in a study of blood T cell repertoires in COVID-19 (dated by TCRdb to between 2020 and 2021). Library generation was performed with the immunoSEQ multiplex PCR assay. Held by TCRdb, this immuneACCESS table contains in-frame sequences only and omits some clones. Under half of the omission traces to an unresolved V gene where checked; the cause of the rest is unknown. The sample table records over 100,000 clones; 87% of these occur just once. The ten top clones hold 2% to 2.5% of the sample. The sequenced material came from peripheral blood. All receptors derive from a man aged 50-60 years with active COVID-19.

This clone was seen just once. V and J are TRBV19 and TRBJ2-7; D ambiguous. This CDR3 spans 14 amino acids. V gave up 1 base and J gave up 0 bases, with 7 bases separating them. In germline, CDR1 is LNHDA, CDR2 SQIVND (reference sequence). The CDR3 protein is CASSIAPGSYEQYF. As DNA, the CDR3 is TGTGCCAGTAGTATAGCTCCCGGCTCCTACGAGCAGTACTTC.

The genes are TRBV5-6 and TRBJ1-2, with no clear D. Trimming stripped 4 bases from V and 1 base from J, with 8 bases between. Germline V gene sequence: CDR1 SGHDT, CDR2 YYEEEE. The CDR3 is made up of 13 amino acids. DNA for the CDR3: TGTGCCAGCAGCCCCGCTAGTAACTATGGCTACACCTTC. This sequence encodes CASSPASNYGYTF.

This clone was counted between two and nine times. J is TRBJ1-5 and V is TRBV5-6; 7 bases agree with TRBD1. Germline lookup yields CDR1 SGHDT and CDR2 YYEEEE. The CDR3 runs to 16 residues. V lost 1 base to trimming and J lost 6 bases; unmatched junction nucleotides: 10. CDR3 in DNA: TGTGCCAGCAGCTTGACCTACAGGGGATTAGGTCAGCCCCAGCATTTT. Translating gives CASSLTYRGLGQPQHF.

The CDR3 sequence: CASSLGLAGAPGEQFF. The CDR3, as DNA: TGTGCCAGCAGCTTGGGACTAGCGGGGGCCCCCGGTGAGCAGTTCTTC. The chain has TRBV5-4 and TRBJ2-1; TRBD2 matches at 12 bases. Per germline, CDR1 SGHNT and CDR2 YYREEE (reference sequence). V lost 0 bases, J lost 9 bases, and 7 bases stayed unmatched. The CDR3 consists of 16 residues.

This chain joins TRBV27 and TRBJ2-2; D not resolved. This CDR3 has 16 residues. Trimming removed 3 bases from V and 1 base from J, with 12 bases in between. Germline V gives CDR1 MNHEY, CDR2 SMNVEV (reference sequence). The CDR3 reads CASSFISFGNTGELFF. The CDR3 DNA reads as TGTGCCAGCAGTTTTATAAGCTTTGGGAACACCGGGGAGCTGTTTTTT.

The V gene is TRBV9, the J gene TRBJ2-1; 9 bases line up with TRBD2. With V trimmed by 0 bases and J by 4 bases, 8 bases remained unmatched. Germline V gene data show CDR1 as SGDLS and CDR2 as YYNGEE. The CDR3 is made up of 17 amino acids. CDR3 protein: CASSVEILAGEYNEQFF. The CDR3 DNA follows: TGTGCCAGCAGCGTAGAGATATTAGCGGGAGAGTACAATGAGCAGTTCTTC.

CDR3 in DNA: TGTGCCAGCAGCTTCCGGACCTCCCGGACTAGCACAGATACGCAGTATTTT. It specifies CASSFRTSRTSTDTQYF. This chain uses TRBV3-1 (or the pseudogene TRBV3-2) with TRBJ2-3, with D maybe TRBD2 (5 bases). The ends were cut back, 5 bases at V and 0 bases at J, with 18 bases in the middle. CDR1 LGHDT and CDR2 YNNKEL come from the germline V gene (reference sequence). CDR3 length equals 17 residues.

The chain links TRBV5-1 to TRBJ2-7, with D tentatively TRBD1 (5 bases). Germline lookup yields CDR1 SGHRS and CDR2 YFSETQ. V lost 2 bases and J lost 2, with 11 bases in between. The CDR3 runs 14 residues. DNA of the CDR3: TGCGCCAGCAGCTTATCGACAGATCCCTACGAGCAGTACTTC. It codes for CASSLSTDPYEQYF.

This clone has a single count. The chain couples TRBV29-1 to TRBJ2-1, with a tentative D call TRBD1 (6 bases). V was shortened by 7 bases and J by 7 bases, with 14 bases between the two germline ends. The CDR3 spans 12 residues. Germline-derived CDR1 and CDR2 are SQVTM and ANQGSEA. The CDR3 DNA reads TGCAGCGGTCAAGGGGGTAAGAATGAGCAGTTCTTC. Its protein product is CSGQGGKNEQFF.

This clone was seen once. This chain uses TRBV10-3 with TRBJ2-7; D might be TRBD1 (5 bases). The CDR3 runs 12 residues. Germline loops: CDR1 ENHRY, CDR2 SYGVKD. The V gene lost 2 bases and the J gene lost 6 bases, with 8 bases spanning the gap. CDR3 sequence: CAISEQGREQYF. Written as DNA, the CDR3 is TGTGCCATCAGTGAGCAGGGCCGCGAGCAGTACTTC.

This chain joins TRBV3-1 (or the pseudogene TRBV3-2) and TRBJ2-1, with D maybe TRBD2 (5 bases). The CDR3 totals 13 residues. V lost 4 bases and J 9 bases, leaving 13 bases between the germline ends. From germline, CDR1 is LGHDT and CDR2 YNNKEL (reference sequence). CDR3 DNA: TGTGCCAGCAGCCTTACTAGTAGCACTGAGCAGTTCTTC. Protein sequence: CASSLTSSTEQFF.

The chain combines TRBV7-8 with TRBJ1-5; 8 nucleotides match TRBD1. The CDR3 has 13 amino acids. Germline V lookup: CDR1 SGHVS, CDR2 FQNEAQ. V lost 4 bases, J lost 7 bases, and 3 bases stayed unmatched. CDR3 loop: CASSSDRGQPQHF. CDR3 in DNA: TGTGCCAGCAGCTCCGACAGGGGCCAGCCCCAGCATTTT. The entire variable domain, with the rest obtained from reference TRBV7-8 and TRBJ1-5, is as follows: GAGVSQSPRYKVAKRGQDVALRCDPISGHVSLFWYQQALGQGPEFLTYFQNEAQLDKSGLPSDRFFAERPEGSVSTLKIQRTQQEDSAVYLCASSSDRGQPQHFGDGTRLSIL.

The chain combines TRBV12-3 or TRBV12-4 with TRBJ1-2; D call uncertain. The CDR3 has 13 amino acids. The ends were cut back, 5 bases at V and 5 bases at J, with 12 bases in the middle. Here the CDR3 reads CASSLLVQYGYTF. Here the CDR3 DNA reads TGTGCCAGCAGTCTCCTGGTGCAGTATGGCTACACCTTC.

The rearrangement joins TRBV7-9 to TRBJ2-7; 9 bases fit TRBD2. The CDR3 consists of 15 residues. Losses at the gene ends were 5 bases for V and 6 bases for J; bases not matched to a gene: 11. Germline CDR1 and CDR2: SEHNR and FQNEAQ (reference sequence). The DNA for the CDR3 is TGTGCCAGCAGCCGGGCCTTGGGACTAGCTACCGAGCAGTACTTC. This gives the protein CASSRALGLATEQYF.

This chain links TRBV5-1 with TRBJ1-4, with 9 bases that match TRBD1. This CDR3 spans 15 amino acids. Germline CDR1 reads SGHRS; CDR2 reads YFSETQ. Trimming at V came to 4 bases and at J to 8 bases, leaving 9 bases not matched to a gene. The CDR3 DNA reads TGCGCCAGCAGCGTGGACAGGGGTGGGGGCGAAAAACTGTTTTTT. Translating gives CASSVDRGGGEKLFF.

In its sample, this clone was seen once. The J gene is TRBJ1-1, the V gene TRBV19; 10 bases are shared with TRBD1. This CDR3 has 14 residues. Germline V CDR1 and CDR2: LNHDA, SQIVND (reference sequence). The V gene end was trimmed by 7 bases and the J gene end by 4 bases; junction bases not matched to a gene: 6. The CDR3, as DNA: TGTGCCAGTAACCCCGGGACAGGGGTCACTGAAGCTTTCTTT. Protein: CASNPGTGVTEAFF.

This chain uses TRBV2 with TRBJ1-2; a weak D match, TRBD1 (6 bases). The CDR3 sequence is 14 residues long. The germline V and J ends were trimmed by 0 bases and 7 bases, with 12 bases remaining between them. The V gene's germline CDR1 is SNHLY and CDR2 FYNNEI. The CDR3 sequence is CASSEAGARSGYTF. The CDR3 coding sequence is TGTGCCAGCAGTGAAGCGGGGGCTCGAAGTGGCTACACCTTC. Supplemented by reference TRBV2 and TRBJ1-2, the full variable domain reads EPEVTQTPSHQVTQMGQEVILRCVPISNHLYFYWYRQILGQKVEFLVSFYNNEISEKSEIFDDQFSVERPDGSNFTLKIRSTKLEDSAMYFCASSEAGARSGYTFGSGTRLTVV.